The rows below give T cell receptor beta chains drawn from one sample of a study of blood T cell repertoires in COVID-19. The assay was immunoSEQ multiplex PCR, and TCRdb's table has in-frame clones only and misses some. The data show 110,000 to 150,000 clones, with about nine tenths seen just once and about 4.5% held by the top ten. The source material was PBMCs or T cells enriched from blood (not recorded which). The receptors shown here come from a man aged 45-65 years who had recovered from COVID-19. Both conserved end residues are part of each CDR3. A D gene is named only where the DNA matches it firmly. A row's size may be missing; if present it is once, few, many or a size class.

>NA|TRBV30|NA|TRBJ1-6|14
TGTGCCTTTCAGGAGGCAGTCTATAATTCACCCCTCCACTTT
CAFQEAVYNSPLHF
>NA|TRBV5-5|TRBD1|TRBJ2-5|15
TGTGCCAGCAGCTTGTCGGACAGGGGAGGAGAGACCCAGTACTTC
CASSLSDRGGETQYF
>NA|TRBV28|TRBD2|TRBJ2-3|16
TGTGCCAGCAGTTTGGTGGCTAGCGGGAGGAAGGATACGCAGTATTTT
CASSLVASGRKDTQYF
>NA|TRBV2|NA|TRBJ2-5|13
TGTGCCAGCGGGGGACTCGACCAAGAGACCCAGTACTTC
CASGGLDQETQYF
>NA|TRBV10-3|TRBD1|TRBJ1-1|14
TGTGCCATCAGTTTCACAGGGGGCGGCACTGAAGCTTTCTTT
CAISFTGGGTEAFF
>NA|TRBV29-1|NA|TRBJ2-5|12
TGCAGCGTTGAAGATGCCCCCGGGACCCAGTACTTC
CSVEDAPGTQYF
>NA|TRBV2|NA|TRBJ2-7|14
TGTGCCAGCAGGGAAAGACAGGTCTCCTACGAGCAGTACTTC
CASRERQVSYEQYF
>NA|TRBV15|NA|TRBJ1-1|14
TGTGCCACCAGCAGAGAAGGGGTGGACACTGAAGCTTTCTTT
CATSREGVDTEAFF
>NA|TRBV19|NA|TRBJ2-2|12
TGTGCCAGTAGTCCCAGGGGCGGGGAGCTGTTTTTT
CASSPRGGELFF
>NA|TRBV11-3|TRBD2|TRBJ2-3|18
TGTGCCAGCAGCCGAAACGTTTACAGCGGGGGGGGAGCAGATACGCAGTATTTT
CASSRNVYSGGGADTQYF
>NA|TRBV5-6|NA|TRBJ2-5|15
TGTGCCAGCAGCTTGAGGTCCCCAGGGTTAGAGACCCAGTACTTC
CASSLRSPGLETQYF
>NA|TRBV5-5|TRBD1|TRBJ1-2|17
TGTGCCAGCAGCCTAAAGGGACAGGGACAGGGTGGCCATGGCTACACCTTC
CASSLKGQGQGGHGYTF
>NA|TRBV5-1|TRBD1|TRBJ1-5|14
TGCGCCAGCAGCCCAGGGGGCGGCAATCAGCCCCAGCATTTT
CASSPGGGNQPQHF
>once|TRBV6-4|TRBD2|TRBJ2-1|17
TGTGCCAGCAGTGACTCGGGACTAGCGGGGGCCTACAATGAGCAGTTCTTC
CASSDSGLAGAYNEQFF
>once|TRBV3-1/TRBV3-2|NA|TRBJ2-3|14
TGTGCCAGCAGCCGTTTCGGGAACACAGATACGCAGTATTTT
CASSRFGNTDTQYF
>NA|TRBV11-2|NA|TRBJ2-1|13
TGTGCCAGCAGCCCGCGCCCGGTACATGAGCAGTTCTTC
CASSPRPVHEQFF
>NA|TRBV5-4|NA|TRBJ1-1|15
TGTGCCAGCAGCTTGGGTGCAGGAGGGGACACTGAAGCTTTCTTT
CASSLGAGGDTEAFF
>NA|TRBV3-1/TRBV3-2|TRBD2|TRBJ2-5|17
TGTGCCAGCAGCCAAGCTTTGCTAGCGGGGGGGCAAGAGACCCAGTACTTC
CASSQALLAGGQETQYF
>NA|TRBV9|TRBD1|TRBJ2-3|16
TGTGCCAGCAGCGTAGCAAGGGGGCGTTTGGGGGATACGCAGTATTTT
CASSVARGRLGDTQYF
>once|TRBV30|TRBD1|TRBJ2-2|13
TGTGCCTGGCAGCGACAGGGGACCGGGGAGCTGTTTTTT
CAWQRQGTGELFF
>NA|TRBV15|TRBD2|TRBJ2-7|18
TGTGCCACCAGCAGAGTTGCACTAGCGGGCTTGGCTGGCTACGAGCAGTACTTC
CATSRVALAGLAGYEQYF
>NA|TRBV9|NA|TRBJ2-2|17
TGTGCCAGCAGCGTTGGCGCAGGGGTCGGGCGCACCGGGGAGCTGTTTTTT
CASSVGAGVGRTGELFF
>few|TRBV7-2|NA|TRBJ1-1|13
TGTGCCAGCAGCTTTACAGTGAACACTGAAGCTTTCTTT
CASSFTVNTEAFF
>NA|TRBV24-1|NA|TRBJ2-3|15
TGTGCCACCAGTGATCGAGGGAGGCACACAGATACGCAGTATTTT
CATSDRGRHTDTQYF
>NA|TRBV5-4|NA|TRBJ1-1|16
TGTGCCAGCAGCTTGGCCCCGGGGATCGGGAACACTGAAGCTTTCTTT
CASSLAPGIGNTEAFF
>NA|TRBV12-3/TRBV12-4|NA|TRBJ1-2|13
TGTGCCAGCAGTTTGGACATGCGTGAGGGCTACACCTTC
CASSLDMREGYTF
>NA|TRBV19|TRBD1|TRBJ1-1|15
TGTGCCAGTAGTCGAAGGACAGGAGAGAACACTGAAGCTTTCTTT
CASSRRTGENTEAFF
>NA|TRBV7-9|TRBD1|TRBJ1-1|14
TGTGCCAGCAACCCCGCGGTCCAGGGGGGTGAAGCTTTCTTT
CASNPAVQGGEAFF
>NA|TRBV5-1|TRBD1|TRBJ1-4|15
TGCGCCAGCAGCCCGGACCGGGACAGGGTTGAAAAACTGTTTTTT
CASSPDRDRVEKLFF
>NA|TRBV5-5|NA|TRBJ1-6|14
TGTGCCAGCAGCTGGGGTGGAGGAGATTCACCCCTCCACTTT
CASSWGGGDSPLHF
>NA|TRBV7-9|NA|TRBJ1-5|14
TGTGCCAGCAGCCCACAGGGAACCAATCAGCCCCAGCATTTT
CASSPQGTNQPQHF
>once|TRBV14|NA|TRBJ2-1|18
TGTGCCAGCAGCCTACAAGGTCTGTTGAATAAGCCTAGCAATGAGCAGTTCTTC
CASSLQGLLNKPSNEQFF
>NA|TRBV15|NA|TRBJ1-1|13
TGTGCCACCAGCAGGGCTGTGAACACTGAAGCTTTCTTT
CATSRAVNTEAFF
>NA|TRBV19|NA|TRBJ1-1|13
TGTGCCAGTAGTATGGTCCGGGACACTGAAGCTTTCTTT
CASSMVRDTEAFF
>NA|TRBV5-6|TRBD1|TRBJ1-3|13
TGTGCCAGCAGCCTCAGGACAGGGAACACCATATATTTT
CASSLRTGNTIYF
>once|TRBV2|NA|TRBJ2-4|13
TGTGCCAGCCGAGGTCTAGCCAAAAACATTCAGTACTTC
CASRGLAKNIQYF
>once|TRBV9|TRBD2|TRBJ2-2|17
TGTGCCAGCAGCGTAGGGGCGGGAGTTCCGAACACCGGGGAGCTGTTTTTT
CASSVGAGVPNTGELFF
>NA|TRBV18|TRBD1|TRBJ1-5|16
TGTGCCAGCTCACAGGGGGACAGGTGGGTAGGACAGCCCCAGCATTTT
CASSQGDRWVGQPQHF